Below, 32 T cell receptor beta chains from the same sample are listed, as sequenced in a study of blood T cell repertoires in COVID-19 (dated by TCRdb to the early 2020s). The method was the immunoSEQ multiplex PCR assay. TCRdb mirrors the immuneACCESS table, restricted to in-frame sequences. Some clones are absent from its copies; in checked studies, under half trace to an unresolved V gene, and the reason for the others is unknown. The sample table contains roughly 180,000 clones; only one count was recorded for 82% of them. Around 18% of the sample belongs to the ten largest clones. Source material: PBMCs or T cells enriched from blood (not recorded which). These receptor sequences come from a man between 60 and 70 years old who had recovered from COVID-19.

The V gene is TRBV6-5, the J gene TRBJ2-5, with 8 bases that match TRBD2. V dropped 6 bases and J dropped 4; count of bases not matched to a gene: 4. Germline assignment: CDR1 MNHEY and CDR2 SVGAGI. CDR3 length equals 13 residues. The DNA of the CDR3 is TGTGCCAGCAGACGGGGGGGGGCAGAGACCCAGTACTTC. Its protein is CASRRGGAETQYF.

The gene calls are TRBV7-9 and TRBJ2-1, with 9 bases that match TRBD2. This CDR3 contains 17 residues. Germline V gene lookup returns CDR1 SEHNR and CDR2 FQNEAQ (reference sequence). The trim removed 1 base at V and 7 bases at J, leaving 11 bases unmatched. DNA of the CDR3: TGTGCCAGCAGCTTAGGGCTGGCGGGGGGGCTTTTAAATGAGCAGTTCTTC. This gives the protein CASSLGLAGGLLNEQFF. Full variable domain (missing parts from reference TRBV7-9 and TRBJ2-1): DTGVSQNPRHKITKRGQNVTFRCDPISEHNRLYWYRQTLGQGPEFLTYFQNEAQLEKSRLLSDRFSAERPKGSFSTLEIQRTEQGDSAMYLCASSLGLAGGLLNEQFFGPGTRLTVL.

The V call is TRBV27, the J call TRBJ2-5, with 8 nucleotides matching TRBD2. CDR3 size: 14 residues. With 3 bases clipped from V and 5 bases from J, the junction kept 5 bases outside the gene matches. CDR1 is MNHEY and CDR2 is SMNVEV in the germline V gene (reference sequence). CDR3 nucleotide sequence: TGTGCCAGCAGTTTGGCGGGAGGTCGGGAGACCCAGTACTTC. This sequence encodes CASSLAGGRETQYF.

The CDR3 DNA follows: TGTGCCAGCAGTTCCCAGGAGCGGAGCACAGATACGCAGTATTTT. Protein: CASSSQERSTDTQYF. The chain has TRBV27 and TRBJ2-3; weak D call: TRBD2 (5 bases). V was shortened by 4 bases and J by 0 bases, with 11 bases between the two germline ends. Germline V lookup: CDR1 MNHEY, CDR2 SMNVEV (reference sequence). The CDR3 is 15 residues long.

The chain couples TRBV9 to TRBJ2-2, with D hard to call. Per germline, CDR1 SGDLS and CDR2 YYNGEE. Trimming shortened V by 0 bases and J by 6 bases, and 9 bases separated the two germline ends. The CDR3 consists of 14 residues. CDR3 sequence: CASSVGWAPGELFF. CDR3 sequence (DNA): TGTGCCAGCAGCGTAGGGTGGGCTCCCGGGGAGCTGTTTTTT.

In its sample, this clone was seen a few times. The rearrangement links TRBV11-3 to TRBJ2-5; TRBD1 matches at 11 bases. The CDR3 covers 14 residues. CDR1 and CDR2 from the germline V gene are SGHNT and YENEEA. The V and J ends lost 5 bases and 4 bases, in that order; junction bases with no gene match: 3. The CDR3 loop reads CASSVGQGAETQYF. The CDR3 nucleotides read TGTGCCAGCAGCGTTGGACAGGGGGCAGAGACCCAGTACTTC.

The genes are TRBV10-3 and TRBJ2-1, with 14 bases aligning to TRBD2. Germline CDR1 ENHRY, CDR2 SYGVKD. This CDR3 comprises 16 residues. J gave up 8 bases and V 3 bases, and 6 bases lay outside the gene matches. CDR3 sequence reads: CAISDGTSGRGDEQFF. Here the CDR3 DNA reads TGTGCCATCAGTGACGGGACTAGCGGGAGAGGGGATGAGCAGTTCTTC.

This clone was detected a few times. The V gene is TRBV28, the J gene TRBJ1-2; D is unresolved. The ends were cut back, 2 bases at V and 3 bases at J, with 10 bases in the middle. Germline values: CDR1 MDHEN, CDR2 SYDVKM. CDR3 length: 14 amino acids. Here the CDR3 DNA reads TGTGCCAGCAGTTTACTTTCGGGGTACTATGGCTACACCTTC. Translation: CASSLLSGYYGYTF.

The V and J genes are TRBV10-2 and TRBJ1-5; no clear D. V was clipped by 8 bases and J by 4 bases, with 6 bases between them. The germline gives CDR1 WSHSY, CDR2 SAAADI. This CDR3 spans 11 amino acids. The CDR3 DNA sequence: TGCGCCAGCCTACCTAATCAGCCCCAGCATTTT. Protein product: CASLPNQPQHF.

This sequence joins TRBV29-1 and TRBJ1-1; D is perhaps TRBD1 (5 bases). Trimming took off 6 bases at V and 5 bases at J, with 7 bases between the two ends. Germline lookup yields CDR1 SQVTM and CDR2 ANQGSEA. This CDR3 region has 10 residues. The CDR3 DNA is TGCAGCGTCAGGGTTACTGAAGCTTTCTTT. Translation gives CSVRVTEAFF.

This chain joins TRBV30 and TRBJ2-1; 9 nucleotides match TRBD1. The ends lost 0 bases at V and 0 bases at J; junction bases unmatched: 3. The CDR3 contains 16 residues. The germline CDR1 and CDR2 sequences are GTSNPN and SVGIG (reference sequence). The CDR3 DNA reads TGTGCCTGGAGTGTCGGACAGGGGCCCTCCTACAATGAGCAGTTCTTC. Protein: CAWSVGQGPSYNEQFF.

The rearrangement joins TRBV7-9 to TRBJ2-2; 8 bases map to TRBD2. The germline gives CDR1 SEHNR, CDR2 FQNEAQ (reference sequence). The V gene end was trimmed by 5 bases and the J gene end by 7 bases; junction bases not matched to a gene: 9. The CDR3 totals 15 residues. The CDR3 DNA reads as TGTGCCAGCAGCACCCCGAGGGCGGGAGGCGGGGAGCTGTTTTTT. It codes for CASSTPRAGGGELFF.

Written as DNA, the CDR3 is TGTGCCAGTTCTCCAGGGCTGTATAATTCACCCCTCCACTTT. Its translation is CASSPGLYNSPLHF. This chain links TRBV27 with TRBJ1-6, with D tentatively TRBD1 (5 bases). This CDR3 spans 14 amino acids. Germline-derived CDR1 and CDR2 are MNHEY and SMNVEV (reference sequence). Trimming took off 9 bases at V and 4 bases at J, with 13 bases between the two ends.

The chain carries TRBV23-1 and TRBJ2-7, with 9 nucleotides matching TRBD2. TRBV23-1 is recorded as an ORF, its role being uncertain. After removal of 9 bases from V and 5 bases from J, the junction contained 17 bases not matched to a gene. The CDR3 is made up of 16 amino acids. CDR3 residues: CARRLAEPQLEDEQYF. In DNA form, the CDR3 reads TGCGCCAGACGACTAGCGGAACCACAACTCGAGGACGAGCAGTACTTC.

This rearrangement joins TRBV9 to TRBJ1-1; tentatively, D is TRBD1 (5 bases). The germline CDR1 and CDR2 sequences are SGDLS and YYNGEE. The V gene lost 2 bases and the J gene lost 1 base, with 15 bases spanning the gap. The CDR3 consists of 16 residues. DNA of the CDR3: TGTGCCAGCAGCGTTCCTACTGGGGCAGGGAACACTGAAGCTTTCTTT. It yields the protein CASSVPTGAGNTEAFF.

CDR3 sequence reads: CASSPSGGDHNEQFF. In DNA, the CDR3 is TGTGCCAGCAGCCCGAGCGGGGGGGACCACAATGAGCAGTTCTTC. The chain carries TRBV28 and TRBJ2-1; 10 nucleotides align to TRBD2. The germline CDR1 and CDR2 sequences are MDHEN and SYDVKM. V trimming: 6 bases; J trimming: 5 bases; junction bases outside the gene matches: 7. CDR3 length equals 15 residues.

This clone was observed a handful of times. The V gene is TRBV9, the J gene TRBJ2-1; 7 bases are a match to TRBD2. Germline V gene data show CDR1 as SGDLS and CDR2 as YYNGEE. Losses at the gene ends were 2 bases for V and 3 bases for J; bases not matched to a gene: 8. The CDR3 is 16 residues long. For the CDR3, the DNA is TGTGCCAGCAGCGTGTCGTGGACTAGAGGCTACAATGAGCAGTTCTTC. Its protein product is CASSVSWTRGYNEQFF.

The chain uses TRBV2 and TRBJ2-7; 11 bases map to TRBD2. With V trimmed by 4 bases and J by 2 bases, 4 bases remained unmatched. The CDR3 has 15 amino acids. Per the germline V gene, CDR1 is SNHLY and CDR2 is FYNNEI. The CDR3 DNA follows: TGTGCCAGCAGTGGGTTAGCGGGAGGGCCCTACGAGCAGTACTTC. This codes for CASSGLAGGPYEQYF.

This sequence joins TRBV19 and TRBJ2-6; possible D gene TRBD2, 5 bases. Trimming removed 4 bases from V and 4 bases from J, with 11 bases in between. CDR3 length equals 15 residues. CDR1 LNHDA and CDR2 SQIVND come from the germline V gene (reference sequence). The chain's CDR3 is CASSTGVLGANVLTF. As DNA, the CDR3 is TGTGCCAGTAGTACCGGGGTCTTAGGGGCCAACGTCCTGACTTTC.

This chain links TRBV29-1 with TRBJ1-2; D gene ambiguous. This CDR3 is built from 11 residues. CDR1 SQVTM and CDR2 ANQGSEA come from the germline V gene. This CDR3 reads CLTDHQSGYTF. Written as DNA, the CDR3 is TGCCTTACAGATCACCAATCTGGCTACACCTTC.

The J gene is TRBJ2-6, the V gene TRBV6-4, with D maybe TRBD1 (5 bases). The CDR3 totals 16 residues. The V gene lost 0 bases and the J gene lost 0 bases, with 6 bases spanning the gap. CDR1 and CDR2 (germline): MRHNA, SNTAGT. The CDR3 region is CASSDSRGSGANVLTF. CDR3 DNA: TGTGCCAGCAGTGACTCTAGGGGCTCTGGGGCCAACGTCCTGACTTTC.

This chain connects TRBV5-8 to TRBJ2-7; the D is unclear. Trimming took off 4 bases at V and 3 bases at J, with 5 bases between the two ends. The CDR3 spans 11 residues. Germline-derived CDR1 and CDR2 are SGHTS and YDEGEE. This chain's CDR3 is CASSPLYEQYF. CDR3 sequence (DNA): TGTGCCAGCAGCCCCCTCTACGAGCAGTACTTC. The variable domain in full, with the rest retrieved from reference TRBV5-8 and TRBJ2-7, is EAGVTQSPTHLIKTRGQQATLRCSPISGHTSVYWYQQALGLGLQFLLWYDEGEERNRGNFPPRFSGRQFPNYSSELNVNALELEDSALYLCASSPLYEQYFGPGTRLTVT.

The V call is TRBV5-6, the J call TRBJ2-5; 7 nucleotides agree with TRBD1. After removal of 3 bases from V and 5 bases from J, the junction contained 7 bases not matched to a gene. This CDR3 region has 14 residues. Germline values: CDR1 SGHDT, CDR2 YYEEEE. CDR3 loop: CASSWSGTAETQYF. The CDR3 DNA is TGTGCCAGCAGCTGGTCCGGGACAGCGGAGACCCAGTACTTC.

This chain links TRBV4-2 with TRBJ2-7; TRBD2 aligns across 10 bases. V was pared by 1 base and J by 5 bases, with 5 bases of the junction left unmatched. In germline, CDR1 is LGHNA, CDR2 YNFKEQ. The CDR3 is 15 amino acids. CDR3 residues: CASSQVASGSNEQYF. The DNA of the CDR3 is TGTGCCAGCAGCCAAGTAGCTAGCGGGAGTAACGAGCAGTACTTC.

The V and J genes are TRBV6-5 and TRBJ2-5; maybe TRBD1 (6 bases). The V and J ends lost 0 bases and 2 bases respectively, with 7 bases between them. Germline CDR1 is MNHEY and CDR2 is SVGAGI. The CDR3 loop spans 14 amino acids. The CDR3 reads CASSYSGQQETQYF. CDR3 bases: TGTGCCAGCAGTTACTCAGGACAGCAAGAGACCCAGTACTTC.

The chain carries TRBV7-9 and TRBJ2-7, with D uncertain. Looked up from germline, CDR1 is SEHNR and CDR2 is FQNEAQ (reference sequence). Trimming left V 2 bases short and J 4 bases short, with 15 bases between. The CDR3 totals 15 residues. In nucleotides, the CDR3 is TGTGCCAGCAGCTTATCTAGTAGCTTAGGTTACGAGCAGTACTTC. Residues: CASSLSSSLGYEQYF.

CDR3 residues: CSVEDVSPGGRTDTQYF. The CDR3 DNA is TGCAGCGTTGAAGATGTCAGTCCGGGAGGCCGCACAGATACGCAGTATTTT. V gene TRBV29-1 combines with J gene TRBJ2-3; 7 bases map to TRBD2. The CDR3 has 17 amino acids. Germline CDR1 is SQVTM and CDR2 is ANQGSEA. The V and J ends lost 0 bases and 1 base, in that order; junction bases with no gene match: 10.

This chain connects TRBV14 to TRBJ2-5, with D unclear. Germline V gives CDR1 SGHDN, CDR2 FVKESK. V lost 1 base to trimming and J lost 1 base, with 16 bases between them. CDR3 length: 17 amino acids. The CDR3 nucleotides are TGTGCCAGCAGCCAAGTCGAAGCTTCCCCTCGCCAAGAGACCCAGTACTTC. Its translation is CASSQVEASPRQETQYF. The full variable domain, completed using reference TRBV14 and TRBJ2-5, is EAGVTQFPSHSVIEKGQTVTLRCDPISGHDNLYWYRRVMGKEIKFLLHFVKESKQDESGMPNNRFLAERTGGTYSTLKVQPAELEDSGVYFCASSQVEASPRQETQYFGPGTRLLVL.

This sequence joins TRBV5-1 and TRBJ2-3; 15 nucleotides line up with TRBD2. The CDR3 totals 20 residues. After removal of 4 bases from V and 1 base from J, the junction contained 13 bases not matched to a gene. From germline, CDR1 is SGHRS and CDR2 YFSETQ. The CDR3 here is CASSATGTSGRLVGTDTQYF. DNA for the CDR3: TGCGCCAGCAGCGCCACCGGGACTAGCGGGAGGCTCGTTGGCACAGATACGCAGTATTTT.

This clone has just a few counts. This chain uses TRBV10-3 with TRBJ1-2, with D perhaps TRBD1 (5 bases). The CDR3 spans 13 residues. The germline V gene encodes CDR1 ENHRY and CDR2 SYGVKD. V gave up 3 bases and J gave up 8 bases, with 13 bases separating them. Here the CDR3 DNA reads TGTGCCATCAGTGACAGGGAAGTTCACGGCTACACCTTC. Its protein product is CAISDREVHGYTF.

This chain joins TRBV28 and TRBJ1-2, with a tentative D call TRBD1 (6 bases). The CDR3 loop spans 14 amino acids. Germline CDR1 reads MDHEN; CDR2 reads SYDVKM. Trimming left V 6 bases short and J 5 bases short, with 16 bases between. The CDR3 sequence: CASRTGTPRYGYTF. The CDR3 DNA follows: TGTGCCAGCAGGACCGGGACACCAAGATATGGCTACACCTTC.

V usage is TRBV6-5 and J usage is TRBJ2-2; 8 bases are shared with TRBD1. Losses at the gene ends were 4 bases for V and 4 bases for J; bases not matched to a gene: 8. The CDR3 length is 16 residues. Germline V gene data show CDR1 as MNHEY and CDR2 as SVGAGI. For the CDR3, the DNA is TGTGCCAGCAGTTTCGCAGGGGGCTCGGGCACCGGGGAGCTGTTTTTT. It codes for CASSFAGGSGTGELFF.